This T cell receptor beta chain stems from a study of blood T cell repertoires in COVID-19. The germline V and J ends were trimmed by 4 bases and 2 bases, with 15 bases remaining between them. Germline assignment: CDR1 MGHRA and CDR2 YSYEKL. This CDR3 comprises 16 residues. Libraries were prepared by immunoSEQ multiplex PCR; TCRdb keeps only in-frame clonotypes and omits some of them. Of fewer than 300,000 clones listed, under 90% are singletons. The clonotype comes from a woman between 50 and 59 years old who had recovered from COVID-19. The sample was peripheral blood. This sequence joins TRBV4-1 and TRBJ1-3; possible D gene TRBD1, 6 bases. CDR3 DNA: TGCGCCAGCAGCCCGTTAACAGGGCGGACTGGAAACACCATATATTTT. It yields the protein CASSPLTGRTGNTIYF.